This T cell receptor beta chain was sequenced during a study of PD-1 blockade in classical Hodgkin lymphoma. Points from the study as a whole: The repertoire differences lack a defined cause, possibly disease activity or prior therapy. The study reported lower baseline TCR diversity in newly diagnosed patients than in healthy donors.

The data were produced by immunoSEQ multiplex PCR, yet TCRdb's version contains in-frame clones alone and is incomplete. The sample gives over 9,000 clones, about nine tenths of which show up once; about 15% is in the top ten. Documented time point: newly diagnosed, previously untreated cHL patient sample. CD8+ T cells were isolated from thawed PBMCs by magnetic negative selection. Acting as the comparison were PBMCs from newly diagnosed, untreated classical Hodgkin lymphoma. On this clone: Its cognate antigen is unknown.

The receptor comes from a human donor with classical Hodgkin lymphoma. Input material: CD8+ T cells from blood.

CDR3 sequence reads: CAISDGVASSYEQYF. The CDR3, as DNA: TGTGCCATCAGTGACGGGGTGGCTAGCTCCTACGAGCAGTACTTC. The chain uses TRBV10-3 and TRBJ2-7; weak D call: TRBD2 (5 bases). The CDR3 contains 15 residues. The germline gives CDR1 ENHRY, CDR2 SYGVKD. Trimming took off 3 bases at V and 0 bases at J, with 12 bases between the two ends.